The rows below give T cell receptor beta chains drawn from one sample of a study of T cell responses to AZD1222 COVID-19 vaccine. This table comes from immunoSEQ multiplex PCR, and its TCRdb copy is limited to in-frame clones, with some not included. The top ten hold 3% of the sample, which has approximately 130,000 clones, approximately 90% seen once. Sequencing was performed on peripheral blood, taken 28 days after the second AZD1222 dose. The receptors here all came from an adult who received the AZD1222 COVID-19 vaccine. The CDR3 runs from the conserved cysteine through the conserved F or W. The D gene is left open where the match is weak. The size entry is marked missing in some rows and otherwise reads once, few, many or a size class.

D	V	length	J	size	DNA	CDR3
NA	TRBV7-9	13	TRBJ2-7	NA	TGTGCCAGCAGCTTAATCTTGGGCTACGAGCAGTACTTC	CASSLILGYEQYF
NA	TRBV6-5	14	TRBJ1-2	NA	TGTGCCAGCAGTTACTCGAATACAGGAGGAGGCTACACCTTC	CASSYSNTGGGYTF
TRBD1	TRBV5-4	16	TRBJ1-1	NA	TGTGCCAGCAGCTCGGAATCAACAGGGGGTTACACTGAAGCTTTCTTT	CASSSESTGGYTEAFF
NA	TRBV7-8	15	TRBJ1-5	NA	TGTGCCAGTAACGGGGCAGTTAATAGCAATCAGCCCCAGCATTTT	CASNGAVNSNQPQHF
NA	TRBV30	15	TRBJ2-5	NA	TGTGCCTGGAGTGTAAAGGGAGCAAGGGGGGAGACCCAGTACTTC	CAWSVKGARGETQYF
NA	TRBV11-2	15	TRBJ1-1	few	TGTGCCAGCAGCTTAGATTCAGGTTCGGGAACTGAAGCTTTCTTT	CASSLDSGSGTEAFF
NA	TRBV6-5	15	TRBJ1-2	NA	TGTGCCAGCAGTTACTCTAGTCTAAGGGAAGGTGGCTACACCTTC	CASSYSSLREGGYTF
TRBD2	TRBV29-1	15	TRBJ2-5	NA	TGCAGCGTTGAGACTAGCGGGGGGGCGTCAGAGACCCAGTACTTC	CSVETSGGASETQYF
TRBD1	TRBV6-1	15	TRBJ1-2	NA	TGTGCCAGCAGTGACCCCGGACAGGGGAACTATGGCTACACCTTC	CASSDPGQGNYGYTF
TRBD1	TRBV6-1	16	TRBJ1-6	NA	TGTGCCAGCAGTGAAATTTTCTCGGACAGGGCTTCACCCCTCCACTTT	CASSEIFSDRASPLHF
NA	TRBV11-2	15	TRBJ1-5	once	TGTGCCAGCAGCTTTTCTTCCAGCCCCAATCAGCCCCAGCATTTT	CASSFSSSPNQPQHF
NA	TRBV10-3	13	TRBJ1-1	many	TGTGCCATCAGTGAGAGGGAGAGCACTGAAGCTTTCTTT	CAISERESTEAFF
NA	TRBV19	14	TRBJ2-7	once	TGTGCCAGTAGTATAACAGGGTTCCGGAGCGAGCAGTACTTC	CASSITGFRSEQYF
TRBD1	TRBV9	16	TRBJ1-2	NA	TGTGCCAGCAGCGTAGGAGAGGGACAGGGAAACTATGGCTACACCTTC	CASSVGEGQGNYGYTF
NA	TRBV6-1	14	TRBJ1-5	NA	TGTGCCAGCAGAGCGCGACAGCCTAATCAGCCCCAGCATTTT	CASRARQPNQPQHF
NA	TRBV5-4	11	TRBJ2-7	NA	TGTGCCACGGGACGGAACTACGAGCAGTACTTC	CATGRNYEQYF
NA	TRBV2	14	TRBJ2-7	few	TGTGCCAGCACACTTCACGAAAGCTCCTACGAGCAGTACTTC	CASTLHESSYEQYF
NA	TRBV7-2	14	TRBJ2-1	NA	TGTGCCAGCAGCCTAACCGGGACCGTCAATGAGCAGTTCTTC	CASSLTGTVNEQFF
TRBD2	TRBV5-4	16	TRBJ2-7	NA	TGTGCCAGCAGCTTGGATGCTAGCGGGGGGTACTACGAGCAGTACTTC	CASSLDASGGYYEQYF
NA	TRBV6-5	13	TRBJ1-1	NA	TGTGCCAGCAGCCCCACAGGGAACACTGAAGCTTTCTTT	CASSPTGNTEAFF
TRBD1	TRBV30	15	TRBJ2-2	NA	TGTGCCTGGAGCACCGGGACAGGGGACACCGGGGAGCTGTTTTTT	CAWSTGTGDTGELFF
NA	TRBV2	14	TRBJ1-6	once	TGTGCCAGCAGTGACGTGGGGACCAATTCACCCCTCCACTTT	CASSDVGTNSPLHF
NA	TRBV5-4	14	TRBJ1-1	NA	TGTGCCAGCAGCCCTGGACAGAGAACGGCTGAAGCTTTCTTT	CASSPGQRTAEAFF
NA	TRBV7-9	15	TRBJ1-2	NA	TGTGCCAGCAGCCAACGGGGGGACGGGGGAGATGGCTACACCTTC	CASSQRGDGGDGYTF